The clone carrying this TCR beta chain has a count of ten or more. The sample originates from a study of regulatory T cells in long-lasting Graves disease. Study information: Recently diagnosed Graves' patients had received antithyroid drugs for under 3 months.

As for time point: newly diagnosed GD, antithyroid drugs for less than 3 months. The TCR library was made from RNA that had been extracted from PBMCs in TRIzol. The CDR3 spans 15 residues. Losses at the gene ends were 3 bases for V and 5 bases for J; bases not matched to a gene: 5. Germline assignment: CDR1 MDHEN and CDR2 SYDVKM. Arm-PCR of CDR3 regions and iRepertoire HTBI primers were used to build TCR beta libraries. MiXCR, run by TCRdb on the multiplex PCR reads, gives a single entry per CDR3 protein. The sample carries about 560,000 distinct CDR3 sequences, 15% to 20% recorded once. These data were also reused for a study on T cells in Graves' hyperthyroidism and ophthalmopathy. That investigation notes: In blood, most of the thyroid clonotypes expanded above 0.001 were also present. Ophthalmopathy stood apart from stable hyperthyroidism in a 13 V-J model.

The chain recombines TRBV28 with TRBJ2-7, with TRBD1 matching over 12 bases. The TCR comes from a young man with Graves disease. The sample here was peripheral blood mononuclear cells (PBMCs), taken at new diagnosis, from a patient treated with antithyroid drugs. This chain's CDR3 is CASSLGQGAPHEQYF. The CDR3 nucleotides read TGTGCCAGCAGTTTGGGACAGGGGGCGCCCCACGAGCAGTACTTC.